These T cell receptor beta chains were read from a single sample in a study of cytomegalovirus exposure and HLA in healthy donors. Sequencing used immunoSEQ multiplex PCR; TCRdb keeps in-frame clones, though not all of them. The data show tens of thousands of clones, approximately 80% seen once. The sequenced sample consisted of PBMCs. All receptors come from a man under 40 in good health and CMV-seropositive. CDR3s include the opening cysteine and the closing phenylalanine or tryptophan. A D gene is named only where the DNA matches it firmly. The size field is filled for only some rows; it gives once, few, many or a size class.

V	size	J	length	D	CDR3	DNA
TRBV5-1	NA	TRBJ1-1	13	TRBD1	CASSSDRGTEAFF	TGCGCCAGCAGTTCCGACAGGGGCACTGAAGCTTTCTTT
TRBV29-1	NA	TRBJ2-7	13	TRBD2	CSVVGGRNYEQYF	TGCAGCGTCGTGGGCGGGAGGAACTACGAGCAGTACTTC
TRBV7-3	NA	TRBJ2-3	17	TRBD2	CASSSWTSGGSTDTQYF	TGTGCCAGCAGCTCGTGGACTAGCGGGGGTAGCACAGATACGCAGTATTTT
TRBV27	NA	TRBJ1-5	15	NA	CASSQFGAANQPQHF	TGTGCCAGCAGCCAATTTGGAGCGGCAAATCAGCCCCAGCATTTT
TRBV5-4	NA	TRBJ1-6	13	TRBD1	CASSSTGNSPLHF	TGTGCCAGCAGCTCGACAGGGAATTCACCCCTCCACTTT
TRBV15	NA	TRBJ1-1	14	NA	CATSTSKGATEAFF	TGTGCCACCAGCACAAGTAAGGGAGCCACTGAAGCTTTCTTT
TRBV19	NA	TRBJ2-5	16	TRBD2	CASSISSLAGQETQYF	TGTGCCAGTAGTATTAGCTCGCTAGCGGGACAAGAGACCCAGTACTTC
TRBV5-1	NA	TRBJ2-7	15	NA	CASSLVQGGGYEQYF	TGCGCCAGCAGCTTGGTGCAGGGAGGAGGCTACGAGCAGTACTTC
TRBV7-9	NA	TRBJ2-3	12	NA	CSSAKSPDTQYF	TGTTCCAGCGCTAAGTCCCCAGATACGCAGTATTTT
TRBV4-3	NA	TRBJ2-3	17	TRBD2	CASSQDGTTLSTDTQYF	TGCGCCAGCAGCCAAGATGGGACTACCCTTAGCACAGATACGCAGTATTTT
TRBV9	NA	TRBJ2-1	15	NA	CASSAKPSSYNEQFF	TGTGCCAGCAGCGCAAAACCTAGCTCCTACAATGAGCAGTTCTTC
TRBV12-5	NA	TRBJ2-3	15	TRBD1	CASVMGQGDTDTQYF	TGTGCTAGTGTCATGGGACAGGGGGACACAGATACGCAGTATTTT
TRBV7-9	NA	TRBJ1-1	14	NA	CASSARGGGTEAFF	TGTGCCAGCAGCGCCCGAGGGGGTGGCACTGAAGCTTTCTTT
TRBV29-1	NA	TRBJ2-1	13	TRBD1	CSITGGSYNEQFF	TGCAGCATTACAGGGGGCTCCTACAATGAGCAGTTCTTC
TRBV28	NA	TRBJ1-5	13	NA	CASWDTINQPQHF	TGTGCCAGCTGGGACACTATCAATCAGCCCCAGCATTTT
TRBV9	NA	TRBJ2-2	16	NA	CASSFLGQGNTGELFF	TGTGCCAGCAGCTTCCTCGGGCAGGGTAACACCGGGGAGCTGTTTTTT
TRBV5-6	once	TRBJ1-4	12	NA	CASSSGMRKLFF	TGTGCCAGCAGCTCGGGGATGCGGAAACTGTTTTTT
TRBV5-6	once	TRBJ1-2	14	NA	CASSLSGSNYGYTF	TGTGCCAGCAGCTTGTCGGGGTCTAACTATGGCTACACCTTC
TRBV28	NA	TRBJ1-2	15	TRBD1	CASSGAGTGAYGYTF	TGTGCCAGCAGTGGGGCCGGGACAGGGGCCTATGGCTACACCTTC
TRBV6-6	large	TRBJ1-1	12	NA	CASSYVQTEAFF	TGTGCCAGCAGTTACGTCCAAACTGAAGCTTTCTTT
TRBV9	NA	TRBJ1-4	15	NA	CASSDGAGGVEKLFF	TGTGCCAGCAGCGATGGGGCGGGGGGCGTTGAAAAACTGTTTTTT
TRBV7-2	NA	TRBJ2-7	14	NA	CASTLNRDNYEQYF	TGTGCCAGCACCCTGAACAGGGACAACTACGAGCAGTACTTC
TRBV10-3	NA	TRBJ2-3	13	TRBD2	CAISEDLAGPRYF	TGTGCCATCAGTGAGGATTTAGCGGGCCCCAGGTATTTT
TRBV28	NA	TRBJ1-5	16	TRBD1	CASGQGPILSNQPQHF	TGTGCCAGCGGACAGGGCCCGATTCTGAGCAATCAGCCCCAGCATTTT
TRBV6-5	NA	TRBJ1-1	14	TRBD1	CASRVYRGVAEAFF	TGTGCCAGCAGGGTCTACAGGGGGGTCGCTGAAGCTTTCTTT
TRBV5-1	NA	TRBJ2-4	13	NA	CASSPRQGNIQYF	TGCGCCAGCAGCCCGAGGCAGGGAAACATTCAGTACTTC
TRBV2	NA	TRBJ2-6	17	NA	CAKLNSPPRSGANVLTF	TGTGCCAAGCTAAACAGCCCACCCCGATCTGGGGCCAACGTCCTGACTTTC
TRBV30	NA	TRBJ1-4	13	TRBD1	CASGQGPGEKLFF	TGTGCCTCGGGACAGGGGCCGGGGGAAAAACTGTTTTTT
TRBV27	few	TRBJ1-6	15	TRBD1	CASLNPGTGGMALHF	TGTGCCAGTCTAAACCCCGGGACAGGGGGCATGGCCCTCCACTTT
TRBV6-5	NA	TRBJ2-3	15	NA	CASSRRDLLTDTQYF	TGTGCCAGCAGTAGACGGGACTTACTCACAGATACGCAGTATTTT
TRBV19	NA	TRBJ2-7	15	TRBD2	CASSLRAGVGYEQYF	TGTGCCAGTAGTCTTCGAGCGGGGGTGGGCTACGAGCAGTACTTC
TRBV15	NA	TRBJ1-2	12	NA	CATSRASGGYTF	TGTGCCACCAGCAGAGCCTCAGGGGGCTACACCTTC
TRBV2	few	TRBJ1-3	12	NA	CASKSSGNTIYF	TGTGCCAGCAAGAGCTCTGGAAACACCATATATTTT
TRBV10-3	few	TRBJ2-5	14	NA	CAISVGSDQETQYF	TGTGCCATCAGTGTAGGTAGCGACCAAGAGACCCAGTACTTC
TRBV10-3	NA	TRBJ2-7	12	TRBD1	CAILDRGNEQYF	TGTGCCATCCTTGACAGGGGCAACGAGCAGTACTTC
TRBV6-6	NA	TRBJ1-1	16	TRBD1	CASYLHPGQGNTEAFF	TGTGCCAGCTACCTGCACCCCGGACAGGGGAACACTGAAGCTTTCTTT
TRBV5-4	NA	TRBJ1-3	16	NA	CASSLGGPISGNTIYF	TGTGCCAGCAGCTTGGGGGGGCCGATCTCTGGAAACACCATATATTTT
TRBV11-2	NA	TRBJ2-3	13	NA	CASSSRGTDTQYF	TGTGCCAGCAGCTCCCGTGGCACAGATACGCAGTATTTT
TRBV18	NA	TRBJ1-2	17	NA	CASSPPMGGPRGYGYTF	TGTGCCAGCTCACCACCGATGGGGGGGCCTAGGGGCTATGGCTACACCTTC
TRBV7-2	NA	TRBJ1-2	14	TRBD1	CASSPGQGVYGYTF	TGTGCCAGCAGCCCGGGACAGGGGGTGTATGGCTACACCTTC
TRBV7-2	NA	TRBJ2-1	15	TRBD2	CASSNSGTYYNEQFF	TGTGCCAGCAGCAACAGCGGGACGTACTACAATGAGCAGTTCTTC
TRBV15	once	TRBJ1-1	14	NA	CATSRDKSRTEAFF	TGTGCCACCAGCAGAGATAAGTCGAGGACTGAAGCTTTCTTT
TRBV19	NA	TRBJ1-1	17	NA	CASSIDNVGGRSTEAFF	TGTGCCAGTAGTATAGATAATGTCGGGGGGCGTAGCACTGAAGCTTTCTTT
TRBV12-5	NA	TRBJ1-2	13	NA	CASGSQGYSGYTF	TGTGCTAGTGGGTCACAGGGCTATTCTGGCTACACCTTC
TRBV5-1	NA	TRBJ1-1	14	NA	CASSLEAVPSEAFF	TGCGCCAGCAGCTTGGAGGCGGTCCCCTCTGAAGCTTTCTTT
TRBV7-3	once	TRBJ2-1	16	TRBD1	CASSSRTGGSYNEQFF	TGTGCCAGCAGCTCTCGGACAGGGGGCTCCTACAATGAGCAGTTCTTC
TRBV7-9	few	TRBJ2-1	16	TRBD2	CASSFGLAGAQAEQFF	TGTGCCAGCAGCTTTGGTCTAGCGGGGGCCCAGGCGGAGCAGTTCTTC
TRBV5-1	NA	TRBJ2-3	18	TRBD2	CASSLVGGGPPSTDTQYF	TGCGCCAGCAGCTTGGTTGGGGGAGGGCCACCTAGCACAGATACGCAGTATTTT